The clone carrying this T cell receptor (beta chain) was seen a single time. The antigen remains unidentified. TCRdb keeps only in-frame clones here, not all; method: immunoSEQ multiplex PCR. Found here are 200,000 to 250,000 clones, roughly 70% of them singletons; the top ten hold 15%. V dropped 8 bases and J dropped 3; count of bases not matched to a gene: 7. This CDR3 is built from 16 residues. Germline CDR1 is MDHEN and CDR2 is SYDVKM. These data are taken from a study of cytotoxic CD8 clonotypes in ibrutinib-treated CLL. The study, taken as a whole, reports: There were differences in sampling times between sustained-remission and progressing patients. The clonality went up when patients responded to ibrutinib and dropped back toward baseline at progression.

The input for sequencing was PBMCs, taken after 24 months of ibrutinib treatment. The clonotype originates from a human donor with chronic lymphocytic leukemia. The chain combines TRBV28 with TRBJ2-6, with TRBD2 matching over 10 bases. CDR3 nucleotides: TGTGCCAGCGAGCCTAGCGGGAGAAATGGGGCCAACGTCCTGACTTTC. As protein: CASEPSGRNGANVLTF.